The sequence of this TCR beta chain was determined in a study of blood T cell repertoires in COVID-19. Generated by immunoSEQ multiplex PCR, the TCRdb table keeps only in-frame clones and is missing some. Seen here are some 49,000 clones, 70% to 90% observed once, and the top ten hold around 12%. The clonotype was recovered from a human donor in a cohort sampled during active COVID-19. The source material was peripheral blood.

CDR3 sequence reads: CASSLEEGLNSPLHF. DNA for the CDR3: TGTGCCAGCAGCTTAGAGGAGGGGCTCAATTCACCCCTCCACTTT. The V and J genes are TRBV11-2 and TRBJ1-6; D might be TRBD1 (5 bases). This CDR3 comprises 15 residues. V was trimmed by 0 bases and J by 7 bases, leaving 10 bases between them. CDR1 is SGHAT and CDR2 is FQNNGV in the germline V gene.